The 5 T cell receptor beta chains reported below all come from one sample, sequenced in a study of metastatic and nonmetastatic thyroid tumors. No patient received treatment before thyroid surgery. TCRdb re-called clones from the PCR reads using MiXCR. Of tens of thousands of clones listed, under 25% are singletons. Input material: blood. Every receptor here comes from a male donor with papillary thyroid cancer or a benign thyroid nodule (not recorded which). Some clones in this sample may be carry-over from other donors' samples.

The V gene is TRBV6-1, the J gene TRBJ1-4; a possible D gene is TRBD1 (5 bases). Germline V CDR1 and CDR2: MNHNS, SASEGT. Trimming pared 6 bases from V and 3 bases from J, leaving 11 bases between. The CDR3 runs to 14 residues. The CDR3 reads CASRGTAANEKLFF. The CDR3 bases are TGTGCCAGCAGGGGGACCGCGGCTAATGAAAAACTGTTTTTT.

Note on this clone: A read error is possible here, since a much larger clone lies one base away. J is TRBJ2-5 and V is TRBV20-1; a possible D gene is TRBD2 (6 bases). This CDR3 region has 14 residues. Germline V gene lookup returns CDR1 DFQATT and CDR2 SNEGSKA (reference sequence). The CDR3 loop reads CSAGDGGGLETQYF. The CDR3 region has the DNA TGCAGCGCCGGGGACGGGGGAGGTTTAGAGACCCAGTACTTC.

There are many counts of this clone. The chain has TRBV20-1 and TRBJ2-3, with TRBD2 matching over 12 bases. Germline V lookup: CDR1 DFQATT, CDR2 SNEGSKA (reference sequence). J was trimmed by 3 bases and V by 6 bases; bases with no gene match: 4. The CDR3 runs to 14 residues. The CDR3 nucleotides read TGCAGTGCCACGACTAGCGGGAGAACAGATACGCAGTATTTT. It yields the protein CSATTSGRTDTQYF.

This clone was detected ten times or more. This sequence joins TRBV15 and TRBJ2-3; 10 positions agree with TRBD2. The CDR3 is 17 amino acids. Germline V gene lookup returns CDR1 LNHNV and CDR2 YYDKDF (reference sequence). Unmatched junction bases numbered 6, after V lost 0 bases and J lost 3 bases. The CDR3 sequence is CATSRELPSGRTDTQYF. The CDR3 DNA is TGTGCCACCAGCAGAGAGCTTCCTAGCGGGAGAACAGATACGCAGTATTTT.

This clone was seen at least ten times. The CDR3 reads CAIRGTGSQLAEAFF. CDR3 sequence (DNA): TGTGCCATCAGAGGGACAGGGTCTCAATTGGCTGAAGCTTTCTTT. V gene TRBV10-3 combines with J gene TRBJ1-1; TRBD1 matches at 9 bases. From germline, CDR1 is ENHRY and CDR2 SYGVKD. V trimming: 6 bases; J trimming: 6 bases; junction bases outside the gene matches: 11. This CDR3 comprises 15 residues.